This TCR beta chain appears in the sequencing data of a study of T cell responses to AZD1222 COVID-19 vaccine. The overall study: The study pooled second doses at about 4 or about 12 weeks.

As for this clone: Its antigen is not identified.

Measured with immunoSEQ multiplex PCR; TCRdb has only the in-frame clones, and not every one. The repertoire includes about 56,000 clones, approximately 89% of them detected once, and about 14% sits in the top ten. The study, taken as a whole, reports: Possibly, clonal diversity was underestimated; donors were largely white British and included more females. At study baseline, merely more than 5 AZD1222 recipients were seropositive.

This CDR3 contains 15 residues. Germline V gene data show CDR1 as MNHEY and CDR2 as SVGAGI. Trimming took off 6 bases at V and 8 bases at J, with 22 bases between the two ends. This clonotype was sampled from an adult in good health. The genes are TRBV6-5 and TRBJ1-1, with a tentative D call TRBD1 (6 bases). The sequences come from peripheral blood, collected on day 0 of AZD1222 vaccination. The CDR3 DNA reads TGTGCCAGCAGCTCGACCGTAACAGGGACGGAAGAAGCTTTCTTT. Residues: CASSSTVTGTEEAFF.